This TCR beta chain was observed in a study of T cell responses to AZD1222 COVID-19 vaccine. Germline-derived CDR1 and CDR2 are MNHEY and SVGAGI. The length of the CDR3 is 14 residues. V shed 6 bases and J shed 3 bases, with 11 bases lying between them. TCRdb keeps only in-frame clones here, not all; method: immunoSEQ multiplex PCR. The sample lists 95,000 to 150,000 clones, 75% to 95% occurring once. This receptor was identified in an adult who received the MenACWY meningococcal vaccine as a control. The chain is built from TRBV6-5 and TRBJ2-2; D possibly matches TRBD1 or TRBD2 (5 bases each). Here the sequenced sample was peripheral blood, taken 28 days after the second dose of the MenACWY control vaccine. DNA of the CDR3: TGTGCCAGCAGATCCGGGACCCACACCGGGGAGCTGTTTTTT. It codes for CASRSGTHTGELFF.